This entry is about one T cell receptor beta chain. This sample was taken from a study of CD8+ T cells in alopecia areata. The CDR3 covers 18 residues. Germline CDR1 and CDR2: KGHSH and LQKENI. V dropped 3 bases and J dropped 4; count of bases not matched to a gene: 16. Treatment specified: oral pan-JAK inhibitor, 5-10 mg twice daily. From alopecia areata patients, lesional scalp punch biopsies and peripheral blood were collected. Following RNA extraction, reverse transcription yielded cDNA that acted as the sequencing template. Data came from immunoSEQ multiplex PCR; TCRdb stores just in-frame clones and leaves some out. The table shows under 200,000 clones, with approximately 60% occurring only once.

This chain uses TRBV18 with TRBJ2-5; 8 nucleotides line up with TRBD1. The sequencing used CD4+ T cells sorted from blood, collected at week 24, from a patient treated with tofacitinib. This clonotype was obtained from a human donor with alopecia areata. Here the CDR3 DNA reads TGTGCCAGCTCACCCTACGGACAGGGTCAAACTTCCCGAGAGACCCAGTACTTC. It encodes CASSPYGQGQTSRETQYF.